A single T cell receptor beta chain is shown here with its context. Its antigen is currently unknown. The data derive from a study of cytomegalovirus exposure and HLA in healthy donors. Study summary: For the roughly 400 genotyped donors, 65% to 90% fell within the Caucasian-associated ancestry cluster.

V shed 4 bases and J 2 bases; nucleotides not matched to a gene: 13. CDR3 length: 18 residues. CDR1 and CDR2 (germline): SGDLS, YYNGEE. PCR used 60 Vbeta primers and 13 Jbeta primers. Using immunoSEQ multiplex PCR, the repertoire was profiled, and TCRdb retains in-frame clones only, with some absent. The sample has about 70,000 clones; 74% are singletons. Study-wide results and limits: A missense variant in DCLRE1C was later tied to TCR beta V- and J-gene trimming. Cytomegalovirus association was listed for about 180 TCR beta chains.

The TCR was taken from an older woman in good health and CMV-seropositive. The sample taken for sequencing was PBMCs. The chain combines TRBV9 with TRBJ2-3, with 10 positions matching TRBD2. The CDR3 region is CASSINPSGRAFTDTQYF. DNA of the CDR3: TGTGCCAGCAGCATCAACCCGAGCGGGAGGGCCTTCACAGATACGCAGTATTTT. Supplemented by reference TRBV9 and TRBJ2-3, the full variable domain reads DSGVTQTPKHLITATGQRVTLRCSPRSGDLSVYWYQQSLDQGLQFLIQYYNGEERAKGNILERFSAQQFPDLHSELNLSSLELGDSALYFCASSINPSGRAFTDTQYFGPGTRLTVL.